The clone carrying this T cell receptor (beta chain) was seen only once. Its antigen is still unknown. This specimen comes from a study of type 1 regulatory T cells. Germline CDR1 MNHEY, CDR2 SVGAGI. The CDR3 runs to 15 residues. V gave up 10 bases and J gave up 6 bases, with 19 bases separating them. One entry per CDR3 protein results from TCRdb running MiXCR on the reads. This sample yields about 23,000 distinct CDR3 sequences, of which 40% to 55% are seen a single time; more than 4% belongs to the top ten. The specimen sequenced was cultured T cells, either the whole culture or a sorted T cell fraction (not recorded which). The receptor comes from a human donor in good health. The chain couples TRBV6-5 to TRBJ1-6; TRBD1 might be the D (5 bases). CDR3 bases: TGTGCCAACAGCTTCAGCGCGGGGGTTAATTCACCCCTCCACTTT. Its protein is CANSFSAGVNSPLHF.